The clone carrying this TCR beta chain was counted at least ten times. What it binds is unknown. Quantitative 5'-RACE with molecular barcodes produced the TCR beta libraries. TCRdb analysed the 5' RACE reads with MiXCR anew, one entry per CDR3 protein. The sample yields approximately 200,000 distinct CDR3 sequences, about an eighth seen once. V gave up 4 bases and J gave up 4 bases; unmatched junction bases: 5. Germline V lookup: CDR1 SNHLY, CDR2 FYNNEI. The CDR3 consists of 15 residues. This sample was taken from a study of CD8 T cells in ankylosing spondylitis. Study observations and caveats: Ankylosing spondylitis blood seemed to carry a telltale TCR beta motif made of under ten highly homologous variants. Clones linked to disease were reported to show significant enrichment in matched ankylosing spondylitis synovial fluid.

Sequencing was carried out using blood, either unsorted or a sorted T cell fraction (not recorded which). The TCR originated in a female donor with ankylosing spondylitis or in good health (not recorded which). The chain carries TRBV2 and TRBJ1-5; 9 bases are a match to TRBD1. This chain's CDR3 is CASSAWTGENQPQHF. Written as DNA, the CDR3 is TGTGCCAGCAGTGCCTGGACAGGGGAGAATCAGCCCCAGCATTTT.